This T cell receptor (beta chain) was profiled in a study of shared clonotypes between healthy human individuals. Points from the study as a whole: Shared clonotypes: 4.5% to 5% naive CD4, under 4% naive CD8, 2.3% memory CD4, 0.4% memory CD8. What naive subsets generally showed was a larger estimated richness than memory subsets showed.

Only in-frame clones appear in the TCRdb table, and some are missing; sequencing was by immunoSEQ multiplex PCR. Of about 2.4 million clones listed, roughly 93% are singletons. As to this clone: The target antigen is unknown.

Germline assignment: CDR1 SGHRS and CDR2 YFSETQ. The V segment lost 4 bases and the J segment 1 base; nucleotides outside the gene matches: 8. The CDR3 runs to 16 residues. The specimen sequenced was naive CD4+ T cells from PBMCs. The subset was: CD45RA+ positively selected. This TCR derives from a young man in good health. Some clones in this sample may be carry-over from other donors' samples. V usage is TRBV5-1 and J usage is TRBJ2-3, with 8 bases matching TRBD2. CDR3 sequence reads: CASSDSGKGGTDTQYF. The CDR3, as DNA: TGCGCCAGCAGCGATAGCGGGAAAGGGGGCACAGATACGCAGTATTTT.